This entry concerns a single T cell receptor (beta chain). Antigen unknown. Unrecorded immune exposure was likely among donors, who were nominally healthy when sampled. The entry originates in a study of cytomegalovirus exposure and HLA in healthy donors. Study outcomes and limitations: The authors confirmed in vitro that a few CMV-associated chains were specific for CMV antigens. Cytomegalovirus association was assigned to around 150 TCR beta chains.

A multiplex PCR was run with 60 Vbeta primers and 13 Jbeta primers. The protocol was immunoSEQ multiplex PCR, while the TCRdb copy is restricted to in-frame clones and leaves out a portion. The sample includes approximately 190,000 clones, about 84% of them seen just once. Trimming cost V 4 bases and J 4 bases, with 11 bases left between them. Germline CDR1 is SGHAT and CDR2 is FQNNGV. This CDR3 region has 13 residues. The material sequenced was PBMCs. The clonotype comes from a man over 45 in good health and CMV-seronegative. The chain links TRBV11-2 to TRBJ2-7; maybe TRBD2 (6 bases). The CDR3 loop is CASSSRGVYEQYF. The DNA of the CDR3 is TGTGCCAGCAGCTCGCGCGGGGTTTACGAGCAGTACTTC.